This T cell receptor (beta chain) was observed in a study of blood T cell repertoires in COVID-19. As for the study in general: Some COVID-19 samples were acute and others convalescent; all came from the United States, Italy and Spain. The cDNA or gDNA used as material had been derived from T cells, B-cell-depleted T cells, or PBMCs.

Methods used by the authors: Reference gene primers were amplified, and this amplification served to estimate nucleated cell counts. TCRdb keeps only in-frame clones here, not all; method: immunoSEQ multiplex PCR. The V and J calls and clone size come from that table; D and trimming were worked out from the DNA. The sample yields about 150,000 clones, approximately 91% seen once. With V trimmed by 4 bases and J by 8 bases, 1 base remained unmatched. This CDR3 region has 11 residues. CDR1 is MNHEY and CDR2 is SVGAGI in the germline V gene. Sequencing was done on a sample of peripheral blood. The receptor's source is a woman in her sixties or seventies with acute or convalescent COVID-19. The gene calls are TRBV6-5 and TRBJ1-2; 7 nucleotides line up with TRBD1. CDR3 bases: TGTGCCAGCAGTTCGACAGGGGGCTACACCTTC. Amino acids: CASSSTGGYTF.